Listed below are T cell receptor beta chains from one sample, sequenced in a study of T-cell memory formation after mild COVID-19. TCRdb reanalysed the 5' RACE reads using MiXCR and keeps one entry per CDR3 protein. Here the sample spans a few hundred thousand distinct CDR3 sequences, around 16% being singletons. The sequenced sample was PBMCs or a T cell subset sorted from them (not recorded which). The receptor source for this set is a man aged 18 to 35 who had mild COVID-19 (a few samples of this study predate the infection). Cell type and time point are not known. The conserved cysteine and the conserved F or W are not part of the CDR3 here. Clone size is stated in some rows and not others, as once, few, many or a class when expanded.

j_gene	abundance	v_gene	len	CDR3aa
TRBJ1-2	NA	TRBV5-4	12	ASSFGEGSGGYT
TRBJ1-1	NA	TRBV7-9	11	ASSSTMNTEAF
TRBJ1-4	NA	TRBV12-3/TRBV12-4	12	ASSFGRALEKLF
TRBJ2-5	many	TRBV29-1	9	SGGQSKTQY
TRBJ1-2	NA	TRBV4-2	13	ASSQEAGVAYGYT
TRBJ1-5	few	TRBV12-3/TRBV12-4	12	ASSSSGTRQPQH
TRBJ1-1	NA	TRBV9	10	ASSGVNTEAF
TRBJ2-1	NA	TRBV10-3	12	AISTGTGYNEQF
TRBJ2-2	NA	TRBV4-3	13	ASSQGDRPTGELF
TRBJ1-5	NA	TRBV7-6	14	ASSPHDRGLGQPQH
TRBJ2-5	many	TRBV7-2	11	ASSFSSGETQY
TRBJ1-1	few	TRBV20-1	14	SASRTGAPGNTEAF
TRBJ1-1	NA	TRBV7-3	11	ASSLEATTEAF
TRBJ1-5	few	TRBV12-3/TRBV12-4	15	ASSHWGQGIANQPQH
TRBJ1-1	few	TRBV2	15	ASSRYRDRGMNTEAF
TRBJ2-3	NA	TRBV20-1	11	SARQIRTDTQY
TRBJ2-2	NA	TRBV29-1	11	SGDSARTGELF
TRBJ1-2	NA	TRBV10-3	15	AISDQPLAGGTHGYT
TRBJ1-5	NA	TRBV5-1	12	ASSFAGQNGPQH
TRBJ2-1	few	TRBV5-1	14	ASSSNPGATYNEQF
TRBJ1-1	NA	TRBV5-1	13	ASSWTRGGNTEAF
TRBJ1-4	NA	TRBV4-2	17	ASSSIGRGARGTNEKLF
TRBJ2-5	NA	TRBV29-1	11	SVEGQGGETQY
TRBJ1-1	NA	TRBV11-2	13	ASSLMGTANTEAF
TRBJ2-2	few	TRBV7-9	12	ASSPEMWSGELF
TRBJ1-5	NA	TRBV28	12	ASIWTGGYQPQH
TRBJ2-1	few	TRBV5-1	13	ASSSGFTGIHEQF
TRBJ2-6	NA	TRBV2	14	ASSPRVLAGANVLT
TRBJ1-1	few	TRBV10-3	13	AISESRQGKTEAF
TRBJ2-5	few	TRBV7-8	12	ASSLGGTSETQY